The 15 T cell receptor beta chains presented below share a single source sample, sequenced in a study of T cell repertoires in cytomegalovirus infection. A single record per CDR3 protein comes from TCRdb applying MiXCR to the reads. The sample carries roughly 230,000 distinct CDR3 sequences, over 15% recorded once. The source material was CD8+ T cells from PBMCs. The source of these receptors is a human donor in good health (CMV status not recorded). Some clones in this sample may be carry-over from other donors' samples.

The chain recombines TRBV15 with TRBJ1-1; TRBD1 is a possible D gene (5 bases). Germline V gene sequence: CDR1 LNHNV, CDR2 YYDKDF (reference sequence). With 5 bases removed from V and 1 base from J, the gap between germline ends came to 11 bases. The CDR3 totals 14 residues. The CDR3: CATSPWGRNTEAFF. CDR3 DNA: TGTGCCACCAGCCCCTGGGGGAGGAACACTGAAGCTTTCTTT.

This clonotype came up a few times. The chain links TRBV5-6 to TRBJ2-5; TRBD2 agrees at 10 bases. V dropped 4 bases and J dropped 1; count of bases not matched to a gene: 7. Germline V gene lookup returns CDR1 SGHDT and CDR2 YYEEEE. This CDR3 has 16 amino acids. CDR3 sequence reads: CASSPTLAGLQETQYF. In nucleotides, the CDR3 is TGTGCCAGCAGCCCGACACTAGCGGGGCTCCAAGAGACCCAGTACTTC.

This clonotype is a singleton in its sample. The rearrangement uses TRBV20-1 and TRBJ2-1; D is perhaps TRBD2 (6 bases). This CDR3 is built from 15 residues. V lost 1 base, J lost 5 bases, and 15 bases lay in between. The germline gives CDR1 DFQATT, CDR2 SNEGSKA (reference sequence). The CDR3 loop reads CSARVVRDLNNEQFF. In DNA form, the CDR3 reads TGCAGTGCTAGAGTGGTGAGGGACTTAAACAATGAGCAGTTCTTC.

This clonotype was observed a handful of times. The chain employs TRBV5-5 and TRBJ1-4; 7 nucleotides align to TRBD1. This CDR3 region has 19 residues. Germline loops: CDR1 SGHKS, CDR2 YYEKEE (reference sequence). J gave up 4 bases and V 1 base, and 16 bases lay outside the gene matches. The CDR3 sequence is CASSLSSRGPLDYNEKLFF. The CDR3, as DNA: TGTGCCAGCAGCTTGTCATCAAGGGGGCCCCTCGATTATAATGAAAAACTGTTTTTT.

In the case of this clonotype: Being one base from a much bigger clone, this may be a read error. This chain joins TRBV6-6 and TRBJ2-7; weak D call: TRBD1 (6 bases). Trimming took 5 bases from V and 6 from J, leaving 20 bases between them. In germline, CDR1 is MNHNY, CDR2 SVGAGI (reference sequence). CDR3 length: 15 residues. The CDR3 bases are TGTGCCAGCAGTGCCGGACTCGGACAGAGATGCGAGCAGTACTTC. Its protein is CASSAGLGQRCEQYF.

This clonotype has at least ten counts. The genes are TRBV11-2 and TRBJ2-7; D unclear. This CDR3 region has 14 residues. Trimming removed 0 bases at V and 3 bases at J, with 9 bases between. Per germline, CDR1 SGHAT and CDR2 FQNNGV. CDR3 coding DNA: TGTGCCAGCAGCTTAGATACAGCACACTACGAGCAGTACTTC. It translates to CASSLDTAHYEQYF. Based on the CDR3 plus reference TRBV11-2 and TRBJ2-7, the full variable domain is EAGVAQSPRYKIIEKRQSVAFWCNPISGHATLYWYQQILGQGPKLLIQFQNNGVVDDSQLPKDRFSAERLKGVDSTLKIQPAKLEDSAVYLCASSLDTAHYEQYFGPGTRLTVT.

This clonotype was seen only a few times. The CDR3 sequence is CASSRLEAYSNQPQHF. The CDR3 DNA follows: TGTGCCAGCAGCCGTTTAGAGGCTTATAGCAATCAGCCCCAGCATTTT. The V call is TRBV28, the J call TRBJ1-5; the D is unclear. This CDR3 contains 16 residues. V dropped 6 bases and J dropped 0 bases, with 15 bases sitting between them. The germline gives CDR1 MDHEN, CDR2 SYDVKM.

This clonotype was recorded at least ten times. The CDR3 protein is CASSPWTTGTGTEAFF. The CDR3, as DNA: TGTGCCAGCAGCCCTTGGACTACAGGGACGGGAACTGAAGCTTTCTTT. This chain joins TRBV7-2 and TRBJ1-1; D is possibly TRBD1 (6 bases). Germline CDR1 is SGHTA and CDR2 is FQGNSA. Trimming pared 5 bases from V and 5 bases from J, leaving 21 bases between. CDR3 length equals 16 residues.

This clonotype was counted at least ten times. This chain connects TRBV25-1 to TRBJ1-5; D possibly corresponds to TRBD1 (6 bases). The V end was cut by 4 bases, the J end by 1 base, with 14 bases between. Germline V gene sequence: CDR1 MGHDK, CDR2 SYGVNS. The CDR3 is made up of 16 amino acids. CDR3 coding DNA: TGTGCCAGCAGTGGTCAGGGGTGGACCAGCAATCAGCCCCAGCATTTT. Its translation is CASSGQGWTSNQPQHF.

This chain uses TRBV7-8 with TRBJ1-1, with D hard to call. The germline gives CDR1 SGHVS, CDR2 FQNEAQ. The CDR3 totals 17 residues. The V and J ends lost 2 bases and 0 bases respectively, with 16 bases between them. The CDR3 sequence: CASSLLSRQALNTEAFF. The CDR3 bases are TGTGCCAGCAGCTTATTATCCCGTCAAGCACTGAACACTGAAGCTTTCTTT.

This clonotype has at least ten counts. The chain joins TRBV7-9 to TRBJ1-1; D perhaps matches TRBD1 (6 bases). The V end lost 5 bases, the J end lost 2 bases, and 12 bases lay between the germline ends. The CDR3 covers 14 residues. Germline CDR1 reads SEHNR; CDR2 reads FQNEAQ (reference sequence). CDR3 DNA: TGTGCCAGCAGCCCTGAAGGGGGAAACACTGAAGCTTTCTTT. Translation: CASSPEGGNTEAFF.

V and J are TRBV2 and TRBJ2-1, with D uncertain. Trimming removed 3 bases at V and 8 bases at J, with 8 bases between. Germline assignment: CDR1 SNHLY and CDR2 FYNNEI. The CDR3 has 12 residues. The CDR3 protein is CASSDSFYEQFF. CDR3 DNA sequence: TGTGCCAGCAGTGATTCGTTCTATGAGCAGTTCTTC. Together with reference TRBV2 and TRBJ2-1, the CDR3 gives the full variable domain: EPEVTQTPSHQVTQMGQEVILRCVPISNHLYFYWYRQILGQKVEFLVSFYNNEISEKSEIFDDQFSVERPDGSNFTLKIRSTKLEDSAMYFCASSDSFYEQFFGPGTRLTVL.

The CDR3 DNA is TGTGCCAGCACCACGTCAGGAAAGAACACCGGGGAGCTGTTTTTT. It yields the protein CASTTSGKNTGELFF. The gene calls are TRBV12-3 or TRBV12-4 and TRBJ2-2; D remains unclear. The CDR3 spans 15 residues. V lost 7 bases, J lost 1 base, and 13 bases lay in between.

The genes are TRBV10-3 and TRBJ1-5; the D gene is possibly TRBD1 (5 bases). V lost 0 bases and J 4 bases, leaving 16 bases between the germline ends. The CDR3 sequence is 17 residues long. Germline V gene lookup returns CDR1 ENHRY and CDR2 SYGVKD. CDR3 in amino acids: CAISESSYGTDNQPQHF. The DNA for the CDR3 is TGTGCCATCAGTGAGTCGAGCTACGGGACCGATAATCAGCCCCAGCATTTT.

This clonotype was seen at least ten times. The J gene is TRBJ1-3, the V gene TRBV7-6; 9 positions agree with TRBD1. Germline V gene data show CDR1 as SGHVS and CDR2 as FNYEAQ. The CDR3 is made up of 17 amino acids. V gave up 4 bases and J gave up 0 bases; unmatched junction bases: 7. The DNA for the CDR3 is TGTGCCAGCAGCTCAAATGGACAGGGGTACTCTGGAAACACCATATATTTT. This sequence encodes CASSSNGQGYSGNTIYF. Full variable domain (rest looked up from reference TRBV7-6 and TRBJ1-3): GAGVSQSPRYKVTKRGQDVALRCDPISGHVSLYWYRQALGQGPEFLTYFNYEAQQDKSGLPNDRFSAERPEGSISTLTIQRTEQRDSAMYRCASSSNGQGYSGNTIYFGEGSWLTVV.